The rows below give T cell receptor beta chains drawn from one sample of a study of blood T cell repertoires in COVID-19. Repertoires were generated with immunoSEQ multiplex PCR, while TCRdb's copy carries only in-frame clones and drops some. The profile shows fewer than 100,000 clones, 88% of them singletons. Material for sequencing was peripheral blood. These receptors all stem from a human donor in a cohort sampled during active COVID-19. Both conserved end residues are part of each CDR3. A D gene is named only where the DNA matches it firmly. Only part of the rows carry a size: once, few, many, or a class if the clone is expanded.

j_call d_call v_call clone_size cdr3_aa cdr3_nt
TRBJ1-1 TRBD1 TRBV5-1 - CASSLQGANTEAFF TGCGCCAGCAGCTTGCAGGGGGCAAACACTGAAGCTTTCTTT
TRBJ1-1 - TRBV11-2 - CASSLANTEAFF TGTGCCAGCAGCTTAGCAAACACTGAAGCTTTCTTT
TRBJ2-2 TRBD2 TRBV4-2 - CASSQTGLAGTGELFF TGTGCCAGCAGCCAAACGGGACTAGCGGGGACCGGGGAGCTGTTTTTT
TRBJ2-3 TRBD1 TRBV4-2 once CASSQVPGGVTDTQYF TGTGCCAGCAGCCAAGTTCCAGGGGGCGTGACAGATACGCAGTATTTT
TRBJ2-7 - TRBV5-1 - CASRYAFTSAGYSYEQYF TGCGCCAGCAGGTATGCGTTTACCAGCGCAGGGTACTCCTACGAGCAGTACTTC
TRBJ2-1 TRBD2 TRBV10-2 - CASRNKPGLNYNEQFF TGCGCCAGCAGGAATAAGCCGGGACTAAACTACAATGAGCAGTTCTTC
TRBJ2-3 TRBD1 TRBV11-3 - CASSSQGDTDTQYF TGTGCCAGCAGCTCCCAGGGGGACACAGATACGCAGTATTTT
TRBJ1-4 TRBD1 TRBV5-1 - CASSGGQLNEKLFF TGCGCCAGCAGCGGGGGACAGCTTAATGAAAAACTGTTTTTT
TRBJ2-7 - TRBV5-6 once CASSYSGRGEQYF TGTGCCAGCAGTTACTCGGGGAGAGGAGAGCAGTACTTC
TRBJ2-1 TRBD2 TRBV7-7 - CASSGPGGERNEQFF TGTGCCAGCAGTGGGCCGGGAGGGGAGCGCAATGAGCAGTTCTTC
TRBJ2-1 TRBD2 TRBV5-4 - CASSVGGLASYNEQFF TGTGCCAGCAGCGTGGGTGGACTAGCATCCTACAATGAGCAGTTCTTC
TRBJ2-2 TRBD2 TRBV7-3 - CASSRSGGPANTGELFF TGTGCCAGCAGCCGCTCGGGGGGGCCCGCGAACACCGGGGAGCTGTTTTTT
TRBJ1-2 - TRBV20-1 - CSASGLIMGYHPF TGCAGTGCTAGTGGCCTGATTATGGGCTACCACCCTTTC
TRBJ1-1 - TRBV9 - CASSVGAGAMNTEAFF TGTGCCAGCAGCGTAGGCGCAGGGGCCATGAACACTGAAGCTTTCTTT
TRBJ1-1 TRBD1 TRBV3-1/TRBV3-2 - CASSNHRGLDTEAFF TGTGCCAGCAGCAACCACAGGGGGCTCGACACTGAAGCTTTCTTT
TRBJ2-7 - TRBV18 - CASSPPSGASFYEQYF TGTGCCAGCTCACCACCGAGTGGAGCGAGCTTTTACGAGCAGTACTTC
TRBJ2-2 - TRBV7-2 - CASRVSWTGELFF TGTGCCAGCAGGGTTAGTTGGACCGGGGAGCTGTTTTTT
TRBJ2-7 - TRBV4-1 - CASSPIPQGGYEQYF TGCGCCAGCAGCCCTATCCCTCAGGGCGGATACGAGCAGTACTTC
TRBJ2-1 TRBD2 TRBV9 - CASSGLARGNEQFF TGTGCCAGCAGTGGACTAGCGAGGGGTAATGAGCAGTTCTTC
TRBJ2-5 - TRBV18 - CASSPQGGPQETQYF TGTGCCAGCTCACCACAAGGGGGACCCCAAGAGACCCAGTACTTC
TRBJ2-3 TRBD1 TRBV9 - CASSADRGRSDTQYF TGTGCCAGCAGCGCGGACAGGGGGCGATCAGATACGCAGTATTTT
TRBJ2-7 - TRBV11-2 - CASSPISGYEQYF TGTGCCAGCAGCCCTATTAGCGGCTACGAGCAGTACTTC